Below, 30 T cell receptor beta chains from the same sample are listed, as sequenced in a study of memory CD4+ T cells and cytomegalovirus serostatus. Single viable CD3+CD4+CD8-CD45RO+ cells were sorted as the memory CD4+ T cells. Here immunoSEQ multiplex PCR was the method, and the copy in TCRdb shows in-frame clones only, minus some. The table records approximately 70,000 clones, about 78% of them present only once. The sequencing input was memory CD4+ T cells from blood. The receptors derive from an adult in good health and CMV-seropositive.

This clone was seen repeatedly, ten times or more. The J gene is TRBJ2-7, the V gene TRBV10-1, with a possible D match to TRBD1 (6 bases). Germline V gene sequence: CDR1 WNHNN, CDR2 SYGVQD (reference sequence). Between the trimmed V and J ends, which lost 4 bases and 5 bases, there was a span of 12 bases. The CDR3 covers 13 residues. The CDR3 coding sequence is TGCGCCAGCAGTGGGGGGCTCGGGAACGAGCAGTACTTC. This sequence encodes CASSGGLGNEQYF.

This clone appeared once. The chain employs TRBV7-2 and TRBJ2-1; perhaps D is TRBD1 or TRBD2 (5 bases each). Germline loops: CDR1 SGHTA, CDR2 FQGNSA. V was pared by 3 bases and J by 7 bases, with 19 bases between. The CDR3 is 16 residues long. The CDR3: CASSFSYGASRNEQFF. CDR3 nucleotide sequence: TGTGCCAGCAGCTTCTCGTACGGGGCTAGTAGGAATGAGCAGTTCTTC. The whole variable domain, remainder taken from reference TRBV7-2 and TRBJ2-1, is GAGVSQSPSNKVTEKGKDVELRCDPISGHTALYWYRQSLGQGLEFLIYFQGNSAPDKSGLPSDRFSAERTGGSVSTLTIQRTQQEDSAVYLCASSFSYGASRNEQFFGPGTRLTVL.

The chain couples TRBV6-6 to TRBJ1-1; 7 bases are shared with TRBD1. The CDR3 contains 11 residues. From germline, CDR1 is MNHNY and CDR2 SVGAGI (reference sequence). J lost 11 bases, V lost 4 bases, and 4 bases had no gene match. CDR3 DNA sequence: TGTGCCAGCAGTTGGACAGGAGGTGCTTTCTTT. Translating it yields CASSWTGGAFF.

V gene TRBV9 combines with J gene TRBJ2-3; TRBD1 is a possible D gene (6 bases). This CDR3 comprises 14 residues. In germline, CDR1 is SGDLS, CDR2 YYNGEE. The ends were cut back, 3 bases at V and 4 bases at J, with 12 bases in the middle. The CDR3 sequence: CASSEGQLADTQYF. The CDR3, as DNA: TGTGCCAGCAGCGAAGGACAGTTGGCAGATACGCAGTATTTT.

This chain uses TRBV5-1 with TRBJ2-6; D ambiguous. The CDR3 has 13 amino acids. The germline V and J ends were trimmed by 3 bases and 2 bases, with 3 bases remaining between them. Germline lookup yields CDR1 SGHRS and CDR2 YFSETQ. The CDR3 DNA sequence: TGCGCCAGCAGCTCCCCTGGGGCCAACGTCCTGACTTTC. This sequence encodes CASSSPGANVLTF. The full variable domain, with the rest looked up from reference TRBV5-1 and TRBJ2-6, is KAGVTQTPRYLIKTRGQQVTLSCSPISGHRSVSWYQQTPGQGLQFLFEYFSETQRNKGNFPGRFSGRQFSNSRSEMNVSTLELGDSALYLCASSSPGANVLTFGAGSRLTVL.

The chain couples TRBV6-1 to TRBJ2-7; 7 bases agree with TRBD2. The ends lost 2 bases at V and 1 base at J; junction bases unmatched: 14. Germline CDR1 and CDR2: MNHNS and SASEGT. The CDR3 has 18 residues. CDR3 in amino acids: CASSEFVTSRSFSYEQYF. CDR3 nucleotides: TGTGCCAGCAGTGAATTTGTGACTAGCCGCAGTTTTTCCTACGAGCAGTACTTC.

In the case of this clone: The sample holds other DNA sequences that translate to the same CDR3. J is TRBJ1-4 and V is TRBV15; D unresolved. V was cut by 0 bases and J by 8 bases, with 13 bases left in between. This CDR3 has 15 residues. Germline CDR1 is LNHNV and CDR2 is YYDKDF (reference sequence). CDR3 in amino acids: CATSRDGGPGEKLFF. In nucleotides, the CDR3 is TGTGCCACCAGCAGAGACGGCGGGCCGGGGGAAAAACTGTTTTTT.

The chain has TRBV7-2 and TRBJ2-7; D gene unclear. CDR1 is SGHTA, CDR2 FQGNSA, per germline. V shed 1 base and J shed 2 bases, with 9 bases lying between them. This CDR3 contains 14 residues. The CDR3 DNA reads as TGTGCCAGCAGCTTAGTGCCGGAAGCCTACGAGCAGTACTTC. Translating gives CASSLVPEAYEQYF.

The chain joins TRBV14 to TRBJ1-3; D ambiguous. The V end lost 1 base, the J end lost 0 bases, and 7 bases lay between the germline ends. The CDR3 has 15 amino acids. Germline V lookup: CDR1 SGHDN, CDR2 FVKESK. The DNA of the CDR3 is TGTGCCAGCAGCCAAGGGCTCTACTCTGGAAACACCATATATTTT. Translating gives CASSQGLYSGNTIYF.

The chain couples TRBV11-3 to TRBJ2-1; TRBD2 agrees at 12 bases. CDR1 and CDR2 from the germline V gene are SGHNT and YENEEA. The V and J ends lost 6 bases and 5 bases, in that order; junction bases with no gene match: 2. CDR3 length: 14 residues. The CDR3 DNA sequence: TGTGCCAGCAGTCGGACTAGCGGGGACAATGAGCAGTTCTTC. Its translation is CASSRTSGDNEQFF.

J is TRBJ2-7 and V is TRBV11-2, with D unclear. The germline V and J ends were trimmed by 5 bases and 5 bases, with 13 bases remaining between them. CDR1 and CDR2 from the germline V gene are SGHAT and FQNNGV. This CDR3 has 13 residues. The CDR3 spells CASSPLMPHEQYF. CDR3 bases: TGTGCCAGCAGCCCCCTCATGCCTCACGAGCAGTACTTC.

This chain links TRBV5-5 with TRBJ1-2; D is ambiguous. Trimming pared 4 bases from V and 3 bases from J, leaving 19 bases between. From germline, CDR1 is SGHKS and CDR2 YYEKEE (reference sequence). This CDR3 has 16 amino acids. CDR3 region: CASSLTVARPDYGYTF. CDR3 DNA sequence: TGTGCCAGCAGCCTAACGGTAGCCCGCCCGGACTATGGCTACACCTTC.

V is TRBV11-2 and J is TRBJ2-7; either TRBD1 or TRBD2 may supply D (5 bases each). The length of the CDR3 is 14 residues. The V end was cut by 5 bases, the J end by 2 bases, with 13 bases between. The germline gives CDR1 SGHAT, CDR2 FQNNGV. CDR3 protein: CASSPQGATYEQYF. The CDR3 coding sequence is TGTGCCAGCAGCCCCCAGGGAGCAACCTACGAGCAGTACTTC.

J is TRBJ2-5 and V is TRBV28, with 14 bases that match TRBD2. The junction had 5 bases not matched to a gene; V was cut back by 4 bases and J by 4 bases. The CDR3 spans 16 residues. Germline CDR1 is MDHEN and CDR2 is SYDVKM. The CDR3, as DNA: TGTGCCAGCAGTTCGGGACTAGCGGGGGTGAGAGAGACCCAGTACTTC. This translates into CASSSGLAGVRETQYF.

J is TRBJ2-1 and V is TRBV11-3, with 13 nucleotides matching TRBD2. This CDR3 spans 16 amino acids. V trimming: 1 base; J trimming: 8 bases; junction bases outside the gene matches: 5. The V gene's germline CDR1 is SGHNT and CDR2 YENEEA. CDR3 residues: CASSLGTSGRSDEQFF. The CDR3 region has the DNA TGTGCCAGCAGCTTAGGGACTAGCGGGAGATCGGATGAGCAGTTCTTC.

This rearrangement joins TRBV28 to TRBJ1-5; the match to TRBD1 covers 8 bases. In germline, CDR1 is MDHEN, CDR2 SYDVKM. Unmatched junction bases numbered 15, after V lost 4 bases and J lost 7 bases. The length of the CDR3 is 17 residues. CDR3 DNA sequence: TGTGCCAGCAGTTGGGGGCGGGCAGGGGGCGGTCGACAGCCCCAGCATTTT. Its protein product is CASSWGRAGGGRQPQHF.

The rearrangement joins TRBV28 to TRBJ1-5; tentative D call: TRBD1 (6 bases). Germline V lookup: CDR1 MDHEN, CDR2 SYDVKM. The CDR3 consists of 16 residues. V gave up 4 bases and J gave up 7 bases, with 20 bases separating them. DNA for the CDR3: TGTGCCAGCAGTTCGGGGGGCCACCCTCGGGAACAGCCCCAGCATTTT. Its translation is CASSSGGHPREQPQHF.

V and J are TRBV28 and TRBJ2-3; D could derive from TRBD1 or TRBD2 (6 bases each). The CDR3 covers 15 residues. Trimming shortened V by 4 bases and J by 2 bases, and 13 bases separated the two germline ends. Per germline, CDR1 MDHEN and CDR2 SYDVKM. CDR3 coding DNA: TGTGCCAGCAGTTCATACGGGGGCTCCACAGATACGCAGTATTTT. This codes for CASSSYGGSTDTQYF. Filled out from reference TRBV28 and TRBJ2-3, the complete variable domain reads DVKVTQSSRYLVKRTGEKVFLECVQDMDHENMFWYRQDPGLGLRLIYFSYDVKMKEKGDIPEGYSVSREKKERFSLILESASTNQTSMYLCASSSYGGSTDTQYFGPGTRLTVL.

The chain joins TRBV18 to TRBJ1-6; D call uncertain. Germline CDR1 is KGHSH and CDR2 is LQKENI. V lost 2 bases to trimming and J lost 9 bases, with 11 bases between them. CDR3 length: 14 amino acids. CDR3 loop: CASSPSSELSPLHF. The DNA for the CDR3 is TGTGCCAGCTCACCATCATCGGAACTTTCACCCCTCCACTTT.

The rearrangement joins TRBV15 to TRBJ2-7; D ambiguous. Per germline, CDR1 LNHNV and CDR2 YYDKDF (reference sequence). The CDR3 length is 13 residues. The ends were cut back, 0 bases at V and 5 bases at J, with 8 bases in the middle. In DNA, the CDR3 is TGTGCCACCAGCAGAGATTCCAGAAACGAGCAGTACTTC. Encoded protein: CATSRDSRNEQYF.

In its sample, this clone was seen a few times. V is TRBV10-3 and J is TRBJ1-1, with D tentatively TRBD1 (6 bases). The CDR3 loop spans 14 amino acids. Germline assignment: CDR1 ENHRY and CDR2 SYGVKD. V lost 3 bases and J lost 3, with 11 bases in between. The CDR3 spells CAISEKGGDTEAFF. The CDR3 DNA follows: TGTGCCATCAGTGAAAAGGGGGGCGACACTGAAGCTTTCTTT.

This chain connects TRBV7-9 to TRBJ2-2; 11 positions agree with TRBD2. Trimming at V came to 5 bases and at J to 3 bases, leaving 5 bases not matched to a gene. Germline CDR1 SEHNR, CDR2 FQNEAQ (reference sequence). The CDR3 totals 16 residues. CDR3 residues: CASSVSGRAHTGELFF. CDR3 sequence (DNA): TGTGCCAGCAGCGTTAGCGGGAGGGCCCACACCGGGGAGCTGTTTTTT.

This clone appeared a single time. The chain has TRBV7-7 and TRBJ2-7; D possibly corresponds to TRBD1 (5 bases). V was clipped by 1 base and J by 2 bases, with 12 bases between them. This CDR3 has 15 residues. The germline gives CDR1 SSHAT, CDR2 FNYEAQ (reference sequence). DNA for the CDR3: TGTGCCAGCAGCTTAGGGTCAGGGCAAACCTACGAGCAGTACTTC. Translating it yields CASSLGSGQTYEQYF.

J is TRBJ1-2 and V is TRBV5-1, with 7 nucleotides matching TRBD1. Per the germline V gene, CDR1 is SGHRS and CDR2 is YFSETQ. V lost 4 bases, J lost 6 bases, and 9 bases stayed unmatched. The CDR3 runs 14 residues. CDR3 coding DNA: TGCGCCAGCAGCGACACCGACAGGGCCGATGGCTACACCTTC. It specifies CASSDTDRADGYTF.

This chain connects TRBV6-1 to TRBJ1-3; D is possibly TRBD1 (6 bases). V lost 6 bases, J lost 2 bases, and 11 bases lay in between. Germline V gives CDR1 MNHNS, CDR2 SASEGT. This CDR3 contains 14 residues. The CDR3 region is CASRAHRAGNTIYF. CDR3 nucleotides: TGTGCCAGCAGGGCCCACAGGGCTGGAAACACCATATATTTT.

The chain recombines TRBV9 with TRBJ2-3; D is ambiguous. The CDR3 covers 14 residues. The germline V and J ends were trimmed by 3 bases and 1 base, with 9 bases remaining between them. CDR1 SGDLS and CDR2 YYNGEE come from the germline V gene. The CDR3 loop is CASSASSGTDTQYF. Here the CDR3 DNA reads TGTGCCAGCAGCGCCTCTTCGGGCACAGATACGCAGTATTTT.

The J gene is TRBJ2-5, the V gene TRBV7-9; a possible D gene is TRBD1 (6 bases). The germline gives CDR1 SEHNR, CDR2 FQNEAQ (reference sequence). Trimming took off 2 bases at V and 5 bases at J, with 18 bases between the two ends. CDR3 length: 16 amino acids. The CDR3 coding sequence is TGTGCCAGCAGCTTAAAATTCACGAAGAGGGGGGAGACCCAGTACTTC. Translating gives CASSLKFTKRGETQYF. The entire variable domain, with the rest obtained from reference TRBV7-9 and TRBJ2-5, is as follows: DTGVSQNPRHKITKRGQNVTFRCDPISEHNRLYWYRQTLGQGPEFLTYFQNEAQLEKSRLLSDRFSAERPKGSFSTLEIQRTEQGDSAMYLCASSLKFTKRGETQYFGPGTRLLVL.

This clone was observed a few times. The chain recombines TRBV5-4 with TRBJ1-3; 7 bases align to TRBD1. The V and J ends lost 3 bases and 2 bases, in that order; junction bases with no gene match: 8. Germline V gene sequence: CDR1 SGHNT, CDR2 YYREEE (reference sequence). The CDR3 is 16 amino acids. The CDR3 loop is CASSSTRQGTGNTIYF. DNA of the CDR3: TGTGCCAGCAGCTCCACCCGACAGGGAACTGGAAACACCATATATTTT.

This clone was counted between two and nine times. The rearrangement links TRBV7-2 to TRBJ2-5; 12 positions agree with TRBD1. The V gene's germline CDR1 is SGHTA and CDR2 FQGNSA. The CDR3 runs to 15 residues. After removal of 5 bases from V and 5 bases from J, the junction contained 6 bases not matched to a gene. The DNA for the CDR3 is TGTGCCAGCAGCCAACGGGACAGGGGGCTTGAGACCCAGTACTTC. Protein product: CASSQRDRGLETQYF. Filled out from reference TRBV7-2 and TRBJ2-5, the complete variable domain reads GAGVSQSPSNKVTEKGKDVELRCDPISGHTALYWYRQSLGQGLEFLIYFQGNSAPDKSGLPSDRFSAERTGGSVSTLTIQRTQQEDSAVYLCASSQRDRGLETQYFGPGTRLLVL.

This sequence joins TRBV7-2 and TRBJ1-4, with unresolved D. The CDR3 is 13 residues long. Germline V gene lookup returns CDR1 SGHTA and CDR2 FQGNSA. V was trimmed by 1 base and J by 4 bases, leaving 4 bases between them. The CDR3 nucleotides are TGTGCCAGCAGCTTAGTCGGTAATGAAAAACTGTTTTTT. This sequence encodes CASSLVGNEKLFF.